The subject of this entry is one T cell receptor (beta chain). The antigen is not known. This CDR3 is built from 12 residues. The PCR had 60 Vbeta and 13 Jbeta primers. Clones were read by immunoSEQ multiplex PCR, and TCRdb kept only the in-frame ones, dropping some. The sample has hundreds of thousands of clones; approximately 85% are singletons. The data stem from a study of cytomegalovirus exposure and HLA in healthy donors. Study-wide results and limits: Follow-up analysis found HLA locus-dependent TCR association rates, highest for DRB1 and lowest for HLA-C. Reportedly, TCR beta sequences accurately predicted HLA-A and HLA-B alleles in most subjects.

Material for sequencing was PBMCs. This sequence was found in a girl aged 2-10 years in good health and CMV-seronegative. V usage is TRBV21-1 and J usage is TRBJ1-5. TRBV21-1 is reported as a pseudogene. CDR3 protein: CASSKGGQPQHF. Written as DNA, the CDR3 is TGTGCCAGCAGCAAAGGAGGTCAGCCCCAGCATTTT.